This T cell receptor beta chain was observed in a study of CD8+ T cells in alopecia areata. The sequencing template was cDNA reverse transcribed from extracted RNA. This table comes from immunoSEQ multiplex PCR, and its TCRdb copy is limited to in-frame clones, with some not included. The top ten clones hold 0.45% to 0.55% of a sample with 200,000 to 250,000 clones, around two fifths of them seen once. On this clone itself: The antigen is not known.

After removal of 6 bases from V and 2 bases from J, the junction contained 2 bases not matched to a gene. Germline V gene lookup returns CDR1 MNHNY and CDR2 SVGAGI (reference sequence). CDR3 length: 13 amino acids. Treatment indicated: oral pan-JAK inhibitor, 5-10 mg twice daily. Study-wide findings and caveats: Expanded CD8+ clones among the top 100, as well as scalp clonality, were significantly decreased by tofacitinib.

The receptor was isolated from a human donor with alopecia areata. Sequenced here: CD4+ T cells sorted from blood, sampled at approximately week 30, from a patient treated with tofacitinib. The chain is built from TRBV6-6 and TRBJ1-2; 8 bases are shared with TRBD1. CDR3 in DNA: TGTGCCAGCAGCCGACAGGGGAACTATGGCTACACCTTC. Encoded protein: CASSRQGNYGYTF.